Each of the 9 T cell receptor beta chains below was sequenced from the same sample in a study of T cell repertoires in cytomegalovirus infection. TCRdb independently ran MiXCR on the reads; one entry per CDR3 protein. Among hundreds of thousands of distinct CDR3 sequences listed, around a third were seen once. The antigens for these receptors are not known. This specimen consisted of cultured PBMCs, obtained from culture after CMV antigen stimulation. The receptors shown here come from a human donor in good health (CMV status not recorded). Some clones in this sample may be carry-over from other donors' samples.

This clonotype showed up just a few times. This chain connects TRBV4-1 to TRBJ2-5; 9 bases align to TRBD2. V shed 4 bases and J 4 bases; nucleotides not matched to a gene: 10. The CDR3 runs 16 residues. Germline CDR1 reads MGHRA; CDR2 reads YSYEKL. CDR3: CASSPGLAISRETQYF. The CDR3 nucleotides read TGCGCCAGCAGCCCGGGACTAGCAATATCGCGAGAGACCCAGTACTTC.

This clonotype was seen a handful of times. This sequence joins TRBV7-9 and TRBJ2-3; the D gene is possibly TRBD2 (6 bases). Trimming removed 5 bases from V and 6 bases from J, with 15 bases in between. The CDR3 sequence is 14 residues long. Germline CDR1 SEHNR, CDR2 FQNEAQ (reference sequence). CDR3 amino acids: CASSPRAAGDTQYF. CDR3 in DNA: TGTGCCAGCAGCCCCCGGGCCGCGGGGGATACGCAGTATTTT.

V is TRBV10-1 and J is TRBJ1-1; 7 bases align to TRBD1. V shed 3 bases and J 11 bases; nucleotides not matched to a gene: 12. Germline-derived CDR1 and CDR2 are WNHNN and SYGVQD (reference sequence). This CDR3 spans 14 amino acids. This chain's CDR3 is CASSDNWDSGRAFF. CDR3 DNA sequence: TGCGCCAGCAGTGACAATTGGGACAGCGGACGGGCTTTCTTT.

This clonotype was observed many times. The rearrangement joins TRBV7-6 to TRBJ2-1, with D perhaps matching TRBD1 or TRBD2 (5 bases each). The CDR3 extends over 15 amino acids. The germline V gene has CDR1 SGHVS and CDR2 FNYEAQ. V gave up 4 bases and J gave up 5 bases, with 15 bases separating them. As DNA, the CDR3 is TGTGCCAGCAGCTCGTCTAGAGGGGCGCACAATGAGCAGTTCTTC. It yields the protein CASSSSRGAHNEQFF.

This clonotype was seen more than once but under ten times. The CDR3 DNA sequence: TGTGCCAGCAGCTTAGCGTTATCGGGCGAGACCCAGTACTTC. The encoded protein is CASSLALSGETQYF. The gene calls are TRBV7-2 and TRBJ2-5; no firm D call. The germline gives CDR1 SGHTA, CDR2 FQGNSA. This CDR3 comprises 14 residues. V shed 0 bases and J shed 5 bases, with 10 bases lying between them.

The chain has TRBV3-1 and TRBJ2-7; 12 bases agree with TRBD2. V was pared by 3 bases and J by 6 bases, with 18 bases of the junction left unmatched. This CDR3 is built from 19 residues. Germline-derived CDR1 and CDR2 are LGHDT and YNNKEL (reference sequence). The chain's CDR3 is CASSQGVLAGGPPPAEQYF. CDR3 bases: TGTGCCAGCAGCCAGGGGGTGCTAGCGGGAGGGCCGCCGCCTGCCGAGCAGTACTTC.

Ten or more counts support this clonotype. V and J are TRBV7-9 and TRBJ2-1; D is unclear. This CDR3 contains 13 residues. V was trimmed by 1 base and J by 6 bases, leaving 7 bases between them. The germline V gene has CDR1 SEHNR and CDR2 FQNEAQ (reference sequence). CDR3 DNA sequence: TGTGCCAGCAGCTTAGGCCTTCCCAATGAGCAGTTCTTC. Translation: CASSLGLPNEQFF.

V gene TRBV7-8 combines with J gene TRBJ2-1; D might be TRBD1 (6 bases). The ends were cut back, 2 bases at V and 13 bases at J, with 9 bases in the middle. The CDR3 is made up of 11 amino acids. Germline loops: CDR1 SGHVS, CDR2 FQNEAQ. The CDR3 protein is CASSLFGGQFF. The CDR3 bases are TGTGCCAGCAGCTTATTTGGGGGCCAGTTCTTC.

This clonotype was counted many times. The chain employs TRBV7-6 and TRBJ2-7; D might be TRBD2 (5 bases). CDR3 length equals 15 residues. CDR1 and CDR2 from the germline V gene are SGHVS and FNYEAQ. V was cut by 5 bases and J by 5 bases, with 19 bases left in between. CDR3: CASSPDGRTLDEQYF. In DNA form, the CDR3 reads TGTGCCAGCAGCCCGGACGGACGGACTCTTGACGAGCAGTACTTC.